This TCR beta chain was retrieved from a study of blood T cell repertoires in COVID-19. Original processing notes: Reference gene primer amplification gave estimated nucleated cell counts. Only in-frame clones appear in the TCRdb table, and some are missing; sequencing was by immunoSEQ multiplex PCR. The DNA gave D and trimming, while V, J and clone size come from that table. The table shows about 300,000 clones, with around 92% occurring only once. The sequencing sample was made of PBMCs or T cells enriched from blood (not recorded which). The clonotype was recovered from a woman between 45 and 60 years old who had been exposed to COVID-19.

The DNA for the CDR3 is TGTGCCAGCTCACCATCAAGAACAGGGTACAATGAGCAGTTCTTC. It translates to CASSPSRTGYNEQFF. The chain employs TRBV18 and TRBJ2-1; D is possibly TRBD1 (6 bases). Trimming cost V 2 bases and J 4 bases, with 12 bases left between them. The CDR3 runs 15 residues. Germline V CDR1 and CDR2: KGHSH, LQKENI. Looking up the rest from reference TRBV18 and TRBJ2-1 gives the full variable domain: NAGVMQNPRHLVRRRGQEARLRCSPMKGHSHVYWYRQLPEEGLKFMVYLQKENIIDESGMPKERFSAEFPKEGPSILRIQQVVRGDSAAYFCASSPSRTGYNEQFFGPGTRLTVL.